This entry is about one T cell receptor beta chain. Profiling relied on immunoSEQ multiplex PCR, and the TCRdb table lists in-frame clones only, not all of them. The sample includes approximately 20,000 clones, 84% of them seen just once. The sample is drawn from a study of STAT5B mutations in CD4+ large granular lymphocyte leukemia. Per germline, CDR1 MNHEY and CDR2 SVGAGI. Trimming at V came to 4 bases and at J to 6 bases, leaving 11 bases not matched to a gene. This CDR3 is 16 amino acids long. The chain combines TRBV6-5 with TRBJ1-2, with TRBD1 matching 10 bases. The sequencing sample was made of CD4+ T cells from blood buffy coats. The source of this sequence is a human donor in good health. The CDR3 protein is CASSSLSTGGSNGYTF. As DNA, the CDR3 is TGTGCCAGCAGTTCGTTGTCGACAGGGGGCAGCAATGGCTACACCTTC.